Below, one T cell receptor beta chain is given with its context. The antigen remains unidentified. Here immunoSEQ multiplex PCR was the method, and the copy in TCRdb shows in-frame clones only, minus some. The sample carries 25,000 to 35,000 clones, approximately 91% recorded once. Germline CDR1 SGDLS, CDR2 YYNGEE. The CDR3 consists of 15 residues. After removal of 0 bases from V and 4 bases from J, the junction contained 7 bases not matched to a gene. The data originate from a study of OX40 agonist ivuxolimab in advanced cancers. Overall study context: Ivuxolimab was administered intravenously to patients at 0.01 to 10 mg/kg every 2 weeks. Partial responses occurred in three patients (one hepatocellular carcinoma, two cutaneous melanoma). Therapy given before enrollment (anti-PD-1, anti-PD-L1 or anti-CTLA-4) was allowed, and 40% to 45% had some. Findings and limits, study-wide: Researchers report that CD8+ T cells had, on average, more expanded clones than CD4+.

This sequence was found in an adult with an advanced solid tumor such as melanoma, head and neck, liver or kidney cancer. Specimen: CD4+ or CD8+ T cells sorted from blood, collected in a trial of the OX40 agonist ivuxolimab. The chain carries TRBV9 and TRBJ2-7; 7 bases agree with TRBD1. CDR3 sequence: CASSVAVGGAYEQYF. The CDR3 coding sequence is TGTGCCAGCAGCGTAGCTGTAGGGGGCGCGTACGAGCAGTACTTC.